This record concerns one TCR beta chain sequence. Germline V gene sequence: CDR1 SGDLS, CDR2 YYNGEE. Germline trimming cut 2 bases from V and 7 bases from J; bases unmatched to any gene: 12. CDR3 length equals 16 residues. These data are taken from a study of cytomegalovirus exposure and HLA in healthy donors. PCR used 60 Vbeta primers and 13 Jbeta primers. Authors' data handling: About 11 million of the 80 million or so unique TCR beta chains counted in a later analysis were shared. This table comes from immunoSEQ multiplex PCR, and its TCRdb copy is limited to in-frame clones, with some not included. The V and J calls and clone size are taken from that table; D and trimming were inferred from the DNA. This table lists about 52,000 clones.

This receptor was identified in a woman aged 45-59 years in good health and CMV-seropositive. The sequenced sample was PBMCs. The V gene is TRBV9, the J gene TRBJ1-2; 9 bases agree with TRBD1. The CDR3 DNA follows: TGTGCCAGCAGCGTCGACCCTTACAGGGGGCGGAGTGGCTACACCTTC. Protein product: CASSVDPYRGRSGYTF.